This passage covers 25 T cell receptor beta chains from one sample sequenced in a study of shared clonotypes between healthy human individuals. The method was immunoSEQ multiplex PCR; TCRdb's version includes in-frame clones alone and lacks a portion of them. The table lists roughly 2 million clones, 95% of them singletons. The specimen sequenced was naive CD4+ T cells sorted from blood. Subset described: CD45RA+ positively selected. The source is a man between 18 and 29 years old in good health.

The rearrangement joins TRBV28 to TRBJ1-2; D unclear. Germline V lookup: CDR1 MDHEN, CDR2 SYDVKM. Trimming took 10 bases from V and 4 from J, leaving 10 bases between them. The CDR3 covers 11 residues. The CDR3 reads CATGPPYGYTF. CDR3 DNA: TGTGCCACCGGCCCTCCCTATGGCTACACCTTC.

The J gene is TRBJ1-2, the V gene TRBV9, with no clear D. Germline V lookup: CDR1 SGDLS, CDR2 YYNGEE. This CDR3 contains 14 residues. V was cut by 4 bases and J by 3 bases, with 13 bases left in between. The CDR3 sequence is CASSSRWGDYGYTF. The CDR3 nucleotides read TGTGCCAGCAGCAGTAGGTGGGGTGACTATGGCTACACCTTC.

V usage is TRBV5-1 and J usage is TRBJ1-2; TRBD1 agrees at 7 bases. J gave up 0 bases and V 4 bases, and 6 bases lay outside the gene matches. CDR3 length: 15 amino acids. Looked up from germline, CDR1 is SGHRS and CDR2 is YFSETQ. The DNA for the CDR3 is TGCGCCAGCAGCCCTGGGGACAGTACTAACTATGGCTACACCTTC. Protein: CASSPGDSTNYGYTF. Looking up the rest from reference TRBV5-1 and TRBJ1-2 gives the full variable domain: KAGVTQTPRYLIKTRGQQVTLSCSPISGHRSVSWYQQTPGQGLQFLFEYFSETQRNKGNFPGRFSGRQFSNSRSEMNVSTLELGDSALYLCASSPGDSTNYGYTFGSGTRLTVV.

The rearrangement links TRBV5-1 to TRBJ1-1, with 7 bases aligning to TRBD1. The length of the CDR3 is 15 residues. CDR1 is SGHRS and CDR2 is YFSETQ in the germline V gene. J gave up 13 bases and V 1 base, and 16 bases lay outside the gene matches. As DNA, the CDR3 is TGCGCCAGCAGCTTGACGCCAACAGGGGCCGGAGAGGGTTTCTTT. The encoded protein is CASSLTPTGAGEGFF.

The genes are TRBV19 and TRBJ1-1, with unresolved D. Between the trimmed V and J ends, which lost 4 bases and 4 bases, there was a span of 7 bases. CDR3 size: 12 residues. Germline values: CDR1 LNHDA, CDR2 SQIVND (reference sequence). CDR3 loop: CASSTEATEAFF. The CDR3 coding sequence is TGTGCCAGTAGTACGGAGGCCACTGAAGCTTTCTTT.

V is TRBV7-2 and J is TRBJ1-1, with TRBD1 identical over 7 bases. The CDR3 is 14 amino acids. Germline V gives CDR1 SGHTA, CDR2 FQGNSA. The V gene end was trimmed by 5 bases and the J gene end by 5 bases; junction bases not matched to a gene: 8. CDR3 protein: CASSLGTEGTEAFF. The CDR3 region has the DNA TGTGCCAGCAGCCTTGGGACAGAAGGGACTGAAGCTTTCTTT. Full variable domain (rest looked up from reference TRBV7-2 and TRBJ1-1): GAGVSQSPSNKVTEKGKDVELRCDPISGHTALYWYRQSLGQGLEFLIYFQGNSAPDKSGLPSDRFSAERTGGSVSTLTIQRTQQEDSAVYLCASSLGTEGTEAFFGQGTRLTVV.

This chain uses TRBV25-1 with TRBJ1-6, with D maybe TRBD1 (6 bases). The V end lost 1 base, the J end lost 5 bases, and 9 bases lay between the germline ends. There are 15 residues in the CDR3. Germline loops: CDR1 MGHDK, CDR2 SYGVNS. In nucleotides, the CDR3 is TGTGCCAGCAGTGAATCAGGGGTAAATAATTCACCCCTCCACTTT. It translates to CASSESGVNNSPLHF.

V usage is TRBV6-5 and J usage is TRBJ2-1; TRBD1 might be the D (6 bases). Trimming removed 6 bases from V and 12 bases from J, with 12 bases in between. Germline V gene lookup returns CDR1 MNHEY and CDR2 SVGAGI. CDR3 length: 11 amino acids. The CDR3 region has the DNA TGTGCCAGCAGCCAAGGGGGTTTGCAGTTCTTC. Its translation is CASSQGGLQFF.

The CDR3 region has the DNA TGCAGCGTGCGGGGGGCCCGGGCAGGGCGGAACGAGCAGTACTTC. Translating it yields CSVRGARAGRNEQYF. This chain links TRBV29-1 with TRBJ2-7; the match to TRBD2 covers 8 bases. The CDR3 consists of 15 residues. Germline-derived CDR1 and CDR2 are SQVTM and ANQGSEA. Trimming removed 6 bases from V and 5 bases from J; junction bases left unmatched: 15.

The chain employs TRBV5-1 and TRBJ1-2, with D perhaps matching TRBD1 (6 bases). The germline V gene encodes CDR1 SGHRS and CDR2 YFSETQ. This CDR3 is built from 15 residues. V was trimmed by 0 bases and J by 1 base, leaving 10 bases between them. CDR3 DNA: TGCGCCAGCAGCTTGGACAGGGTGGATAACTATGGCTACACCTTC. Amino acids: CASSLDRVDNYGYTF.

This rearrangement joins TRBV10-3 to TRBJ2-7, with 9 bases matching TRBD1. The CDR3 has 15 residues. Unmatched junction bases numbered 5, after V lost 3 bases and J lost 2 bases. Germline CDR1 ENHRY, CDR2 SYGVKD. The CDR3 protein is CAISDGQGSTYEQYF. DNA of the CDR3: TGTGCCATCAGTGACGGACAGGGGTCAACCTACGAGCAGTACTTC.

This clone is a singleton in its sample. This may be a read error: a much more frequent sequence differs by one nucleotide. The same CDR3 also results from other DNA sequences found in this sample. The chain couples TRBV9 to TRBJ1-2; tentative D call: TRBD1 (6 bases). Germline V gene data show CDR1 as SGDLS and CDR2 as YYNGEE. This CDR3 has 13 amino acids. With 4 bases removed from V and 2 bases from J, the gap between germline ends came to 9 bases. The CDR3 coding sequence is TGTGCCAGCAGCCCCGACAGGAACTATGGCTACACCTTC. Amino acids: CASSPDRNYGYTF.

Of note for this clone: Other DNA sequences in the sample encode the same CDR3. The V call is TRBV5-1, the J call TRBJ2-5, with D possibly matching TRBD1 (6 bases). The CDR3 covers 14 residues. The V and J ends lost 0 bases and 1 base respectively, with 7 bases between them. Germline V gives CDR1 SGHRS, CDR2 YFSETQ. CDR3 nucleotides: TGCGCCAGCAGCTTGGAGGGGGTCCAAGAGACCCAGTACTTC. The encoded protein is CASSLEGVQETQYF.

This chain links TRBV28 with TRBJ1-2, with TRBD1 matching 8 bases. This CDR3 is 15 amino acids long. Germline V gene sequence: CDR1 MDHEN, CDR2 SYDVKM. Trimming took 5 bases from V and 5 from J; bases not matched to a gene: 10. CDR3 nucleotide sequence: TGTGCCAGCAGTAGACGACCCGGACAGGGTTATGGCTACACCTTC. Its protein is CASSRRPGQGYGYTF.

V is TRBV30 and J is TRBJ2-1; D unclear. The CDR3 contains 13 residues. Germline lookup yields CDR1 GTSNPN and CDR2 SVGIG (reference sequence). V lost 1 base and J lost 7, with 11 bases in between. CDR3 sequence reads: CAWSGRSPNEQFF. Written as DNA, the CDR3 is TGTGCCTGGAGTGGACGGAGTCCTAATGAGCAGTTCTTC.

The CDR3 sequence: CASSLGGTLSYEQYF. CDR3 nucleotides: TGTGCCAGCAGCTTAGGGGGGACACTTTCCTACGAGCAGTACTTC. The chain has TRBV7-2 and TRBJ2-7; D may be TRBD1 (6 bases). Germline V gene sequence: CDR1 SGHTA, CDR2 FQGNSA. The V and J ends lost 1 base and 1 base respectively, with 11 bases between them. This CDR3 spans 15 amino acids.

About this clone itself: A single base is all that separates this from a far larger clone, so a read error is likely. This CDR3 is also generated by other DNA sequences in the sample. CDR3 sequence: CASSLRGTDTQYF. In nucleotides, the CDR3 is TGTGCCAGCAGCTTACGGGGCACAGATACGCAGTATTTT. This sequence joins TRBV11-2 and TRBJ2-3; the D is unclear. CDR3 length: 13 amino acids. The V end was cut by 2 bases, the J end by 1 base, with 4 bases between. CDR1 and CDR2 from the germline V gene are SGHAT and FQNNGV.

With respect to this clone: In the same sample, other DNA sequences code for this CDR3. This sequence joins TRBV5-1 and TRBJ1-2, with 10 bases identical to TRBD1. The CDR3 covers 13 residues. Looked up from germline, CDR1 is SGHRS and CDR2 is YFSETQ. The V segment lost 3 bases and the J segment 6 bases; nucleotides outside the gene matches: 2. As DNA, the CDR3 is TGCGCCAGCAGCTCAGGACAGGGGGATGGCTACACCTTC. It codes for CASSSGQGDGYTF. The whole variable domain, filled in from reference TRBV5-1 and TRBJ1-2, reads KAGVTQTPRYLIKTRGQQVTLSCSPISGHRSVSWYQQTPGQGLQFLFEYFSETQRNKGNFPGRFSGRQFSNSRSEMNVSTLELGDSALYLCASSSGQGDGYTFGSGTRLTVV.

About this clone itself: Other DNA sequences in the sample encode the same CDR3. The genes are TRBV18 and TRBJ1-6; D gene uncertain. V was trimmed by 2 bases and J by 6 bases, leaving 5 bases between them. This CDR3 has 13 amino acids. Per the germline V gene, CDR1 is KGHSH and CDR2 is LQKENI. In DNA form, the CDR3 reads TGTGCCAGCTCACCAGGATTTAATTCACCCCTCCACTTT. Translation: CASSPGFNSPLHF.

J is TRBJ2-1 and V is TRBV28; D not certain. CDR1 and CDR2 (germline): MDHEN, SYDVKM. Trimming pared 3 bases from V and 12 bases from J, leaving 15 bases between. This CDR3 is 13 amino acids long. The CDR3: CASSFPHLLVQFF. CDR3 bases: TGTGCCAGCAGTTTCCCACACCTGTTGGTGCAGTTCTTC. Filled out from reference TRBV28 and TRBJ2-1, the complete variable domain reads DVKVTQSSRYLVKRTGEKVFLECVQDMDHENMFWYRQDPGLGLRLIYFSYDVKMKEKGDIPEGYSVSREKKERFSLILESASTNQTSMYLCASSFPHLLVQFFGPGTRLTVL.

This sequence joins TRBV10-1 and TRBJ1-5, with TRBD1 matching over 11 bases. The V gene's germline CDR1 is WNHNN and CDR2 SYGVQD (reference sequence). The trim removed 6 bases at V and 4 bases at J, leaving 11 bases unmatched. This CDR3 spans 17 amino acids. The CDR3 DNA follows: TGCGCCAGCAGAACAGCGGGACAGGGGGGCCCTAATCAGCCCCAGCATTTT. It translates to CASRTAGQGGPNQPQHF.

A note on this clone: Other DNA sequences from this sample encode an identical CDR3 as well. The V call is TRBV2, the J call TRBJ1-2, with 7 bases fitting TRBD1. J lost 4 bases, V lost 4 bases, and 3 bases had no gene match. This CDR3 is 13 amino acids long. Per germline, CDR1 SNHLY and CDR2 FYNNEI. The CDR3 spells CASSARDSYGYTF. CDR3 DNA sequence: TGTGCCAGCAGTGCCCGGGACAGCTATGGCTACACCTTC. The full variable domain, in which reference TRBV2 and TRBJ1-2 provide the parts outside the CDR3, is EPEVTQTPSHQVTQMGQEVILRCVPISNHLYFYWYRQILGQKVEFLVSFYNNEISEKSEIFDDQFSVERPDGSNFTLKIRSTKLEDSAMYFCASSARDSYGYTFGSGTRLTVV.

The chain is built from TRBV27 and TRBJ2-7, with 7 positions matching TRBD1. J lost 3 bases, V lost 4 bases, and 6 bases had no gene match. Germline V gene sequence: CDR1 MNHEY, CDR2 SMNVEV (reference sequence). CDR3 size: 14 residues. CDR3 amino acids: CASSSWGTDYEQYF. The CDR3 DNA is TGTGCCAGCAGTTCTTGGGGGACAGACTACGAGCAGTACTTC.

V usage is TRBV5-1 and J usage is TRBJ2-1; 12 bases agree with TRBD2. CDR1 and CDR2 from the germline V gene are SGHRS and YFSETQ. CDR3 length: 19 residues. V lost 3 bases and J lost 2; bases outside the gene matches: 12. In DNA form, the CDR3 reads TGCGCCAGCAGCTCGAGATCCGGGACTAGCGGGCGTGCCTACAATGAGCAGTTCTTC. Protein product: CASSSRSGTSGRAYNEQFF.

In its sample, this clone was seen a few times. The gene calls are TRBV28 and TRBJ1-5; TRBD1 might be the D (5 bases). Germline CDR1 reads MDHEN; CDR2 reads SYDVKM. V gave up 5 bases and J gave up 7 bases, with 18 bases separating them. This CDR3 is built from 15 residues. In DNA form, the CDR3 reads TGTGCCAGCAGTGTGGCGGGACCTGGAGGGCAGCCCCAGCATTTT. Translating it yields CASSVAGPGGQPQHF.